This T cell receptor beta chain was sequenced for a study of T cells after yellow fever vaccination. Study findings and constraints: Overlap between CD4 and CD8 compartments was detected for a small share of clonotypes.

The CDR3 contains 12 residues. Germline loops: CDR1 MNHNS, CDR2 SASEGT. V lost 7 bases and J 8 bases, leaving 14 bases between the germline ends. TCRdb processed the 5' RACE reads anew with MiXCR; each CDR3 protein has one entry. The sample holds a few hundred thousand distinct CDR3 sequences; around 4.3% are singletons and the top ten take approximately 19%. A remark on this clonotype: The target antigen is unknown.

The sequence was collected from a man aged 18 to 29 who received the YFV17D yellow fever vaccine. This specimen consisted of PBMCs, obtained 15 days after the yellow fever booster vaccination. V is TRBV6-1 and J is TRBJ1-2; D is unresolved. CDR3: CASTESIGGYTF. CDR3 DNA sequence: TGTGCCAGCACCGAATCCATTGGAGGCTACACCTTC.